Listed here is a single T cell receptor beta chain. Its antigen remains unknown. The data belong to a study of persistence of HIV-infected CD4 T cells. Whole-study results and caveats: TCRbeta richness was lower in CMV- and Gag-responding cells than in anti-CD3/anti-CD28-responding cells. Antigen-responding cells were enriched for degenerate expanded CDR3beta sequences.

Cells were stimulated with overlapping HIV-1 Gag 15-mer peptides. CD40L-negative CD69-negative CD45RO-high memory CD4+ T cells were sorted as populations depleted of antigen-responding cells. Plasma HIV-1 RNA stayed below 50 copies/mL for at least 4 years. Inclusion required CMV-positive serology and CD4+ counts above 400 cells/uL. The libraries were made with immunoSEQ version 4 in survey mode. Using immunoSEQ multiplex PCR, the repertoire was profiled, and TCRdb retains in-frame clones only, with some absent. The sample has about 40,000 clones, roughly 74% seen once. The sequencing used CD4+ T cells sorted from PBMCs after roughly 17-hour stimulation, collected from a patient who received antiretroviral therapy. The origin of this receptor is an adult man with HIV who was CMV-seropositive.

DNA for the CDR3: TGTGCCAGTGATCAGGGGGATAATTCACCCCTCCACTTT. This sequence encodes CASDQGDNSPLHF. The J gene is TRBJ1-6, the V gene TRBV19, with 7 bases matching TRBD1. V lost 8 bases to trimming and J lost 5 bases; unmatched junction nucleotides: 3. The CDR3 spans 13 residues. CDR1 is LNHDA and CDR2 is SQIVND in the germline V gene (reference sequence).